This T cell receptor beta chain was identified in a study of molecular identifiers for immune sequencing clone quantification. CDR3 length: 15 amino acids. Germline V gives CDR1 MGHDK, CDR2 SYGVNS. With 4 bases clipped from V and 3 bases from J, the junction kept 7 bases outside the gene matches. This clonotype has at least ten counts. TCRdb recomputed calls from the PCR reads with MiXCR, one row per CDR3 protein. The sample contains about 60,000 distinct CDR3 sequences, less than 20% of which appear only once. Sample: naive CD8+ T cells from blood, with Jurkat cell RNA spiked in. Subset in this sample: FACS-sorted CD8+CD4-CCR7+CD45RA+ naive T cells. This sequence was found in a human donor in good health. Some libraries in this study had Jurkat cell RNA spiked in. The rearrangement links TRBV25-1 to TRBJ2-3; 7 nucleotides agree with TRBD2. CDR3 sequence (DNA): TGTGCCAGCAGTGTGTTCGCGGGAGTTACAGATACGCAGTATTTT. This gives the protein CASSVFAGVTDTQYF.